This T cell receptor beta chain appears in the sequencing data of a study of post-analysis software for immune sequencing data. Broader study findings: Controls had lower frequencies than patients of about 5 TRBV segments, which included TRBV5-6, TRBV5-1 and TRBV20-1.

cDNA libraries of TCR beta carried unique molecular identifiers. TCRdb used MiXCR to reprocess the PCR reads, holding one entry per CDR3 protein. Counted here are about 500,000 distinct CDR3 sequences, roughly 46% occurring once; the ten biggest clones make up 9% to 14%. The CDR3 runs 15 residues. Germline V lookup: CDR1 KGHDR, CDR2 SFDVKD. The junction had 7 bases not matched to a gene; V was cut back by 4 bases and J by 9 bases. Concerning this clonotype itself: Its antigen is unidentified.

Input material: blood. The sequence derives from a girl aged 10 to 17 with multiple sclerosis. The chain is built from TRBV24-1 and TRBJ2-1, with TRBD2 identical over 11 bases. DNA for the CDR3: TGTGCCACCAGTGACTTTAGCGGGAGGGCCGGTGAGCAGTTCTTC. Translation gives CATSDFSGRAGEQFF.